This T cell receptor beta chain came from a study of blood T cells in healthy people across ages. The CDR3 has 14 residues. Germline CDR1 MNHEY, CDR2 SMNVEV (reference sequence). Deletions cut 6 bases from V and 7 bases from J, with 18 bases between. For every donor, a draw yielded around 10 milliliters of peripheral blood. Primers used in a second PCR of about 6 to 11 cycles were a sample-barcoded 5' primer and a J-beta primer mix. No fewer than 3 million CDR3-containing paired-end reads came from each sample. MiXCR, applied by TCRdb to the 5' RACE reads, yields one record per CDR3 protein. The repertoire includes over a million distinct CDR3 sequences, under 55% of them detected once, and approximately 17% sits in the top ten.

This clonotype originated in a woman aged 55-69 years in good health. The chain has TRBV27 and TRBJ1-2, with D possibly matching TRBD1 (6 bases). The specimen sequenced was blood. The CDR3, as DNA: TGTGCCAGCAGGGGTTCAGGGGTCCGGGGTGGCTACACCTTC. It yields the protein CASRGSGVRGGYTF.